This entry concerns a single T cell receptor (beta chain). These data are taken from a study of blood T cell repertoires in COVID-19. About the study: T cells, B-cell-depleted T cells, or PBMCs supplied cDNA or gDNA.

Germline V gene sequence: CDR1 MNHEY, CDR2 SMNVEV (reference sequence). The CDR3 length is 15 residues. Germline trimming cut 7 bases from V and 6 bases from J; bases unmatched to any gene: 6. Authors' processing steps: Estimates of nucleated cell counts were drawn from the amplification of reference gene primers. Only in-frame clones appear in the TCRdb table, and some are missing; sequencing was by immunoSEQ multiplex PCR. V, J and clone size derive from that table, while D and trimming were established from the DNA sequence. The sample carries over 100,000 clones, roughly 88% recorded once. Specimen: peripheral blood. This clonotype was obtained from a woman older than 75 with active or convalescent COVID-19. V gene TRBV27 combines with J gene TRBJ2-1, with TRBD2 matching over 13 bases. CDR3 bases: TGTGCCAGCATGTCACTAGCGGGAGGGTCCAATGAGCAGTTCTTC. This gives the protein CASMSLAGGSNEQFF.